This T cell receptor (beta chain) comes out of a study of T cell responses to AZD1222 COVID-19 vaccine. The CDR3 has 15 amino acids. Losses at the gene ends were 1 base for V and 0 bases for J; bases not matched to a gene: 2. Germline V CDR1 and CDR2: LNHDA, SQIVND (reference sequence). The assay was immunoSEQ multiplex PCR, and TCRdb's table has in-frame clones only and misses some. The data contain 90,000 to 95,000 clones, more than 75% of them singletons. The sample here was peripheral blood, taken on day 0 of AZD1222 vaccination. The chain employs TRBV19 and TRBJ2-7; 8 positions agree with TRBD2. The receptor was derived from an adult in good health. In DNA, the CDR3 is TGTGCCAGTAGTATAGGCGGGGGGTTCTCCTACGAGCAGTACTTC. This translates into CASSIGGGFSYEQYF.